Below, 26 T cell receptor beta chains from the same sample are listed, as sequenced in a study of blood T cells in healthy people across ages. Combining a sample-barcoded 5' primer with a J-beta primer mix, a second PCR ran for about 6 to 12 cycles. TCRdb re-called the 5' RACE reads with MiXCR, one entry per CDR3 protein. The data hold about 600,000 distinct CDR3 sequences, with around 48% observed a single time. Specimen: blood. All receptors come from a man older than 75 in good health.

This clonotype was detected many times. The rearrangement links TRBV6-5 to TRBJ2-6, with a tentative D call TRBD1 (5 bases). V shed 2 bases and J shed 3 bases, with 5 bases lying between them. Germline CDR1 and CDR2: MNHEY and SVGAGI. This CDR3 spans 14 amino acids. CDR3: CASSYTGGANVLTF. Here the CDR3 DNA reads TGTGCCAGCAGTTACACAGGTGGGGCCAACGTCCTGACTTTC.

This clonotype occurred a few times. The chain carries TRBV29-1 and TRBJ1-4, with D unresolved. V was trimmed by 5 bases and J by 7 bases, leaving 11 bases between them. Germline CDR1 is SQVTM and CDR2 is ANQGSEA. The CDR3 consists of 12 residues. The CDR3 protein is CSVIMSPEKLFF. The CDR3 DNA reads as TGCAGCGTTATAATGTCCCCTGAAAAACTGTTTTTT.

This clonotype appeared a few times. The chain couples TRBV9 to TRBJ2-3; 15 nucleotides agree with TRBD2. The CDR3 length is 17 residues. Germline lookup yields CDR1 SGDLS and CDR2 YYNGEE. Trimming took 3 bases from V and 2 from J; bases not matched to a gene: 4. The CDR3 reads CASSDGTSGRYTDTQYF. The CDR3 coding sequence is TGTGCCAGCAGCGACGGGACTAGCGGGAGGTACACAGATACGCAGTATTTT.

V gene TRBV6-6 combines with J gene TRBJ2-7; tentatively, D is TRBD1 (7 bases). The V end lost 7 bases, the J end lost 6 bases, and 16 bases lay between the germline ends. The CDR3 is made up of 13 amino acids. CDR1 and CDR2 from the germline V gene are MNHNY and SVGAGI (reference sequence). CDR3 loop: CASTGGIGGEQYF. The CDR3 DNA is TGTGCCAGCACAGGGGGGATAGGCGGCGAGCAGTACTTC.

In DNA, the CDR3 is TGTGCCAGCAGCGCATCAGCCGGGACAGGGGTGCAGCCCCAGCATTTT. This gives the protein CASSASAGTGVQPQHF. The V and J genes are TRBV9 and TRBJ1-5; 10 bases are shared with TRBD1. The CDR3 sequence is 16 residues long. V shed 3 bases, J shed 7 bases, and the junction held 10 bases outside the gene matches. Per germline, CDR1 SGDLS and CDR2 YYNGEE. The entire variable domain, with the rest obtained from reference TRBV9 and TRBJ1-5, is as follows: DSGVTQTPKHLITATGQRVTLRCSPRSGDLSVYWYQQSLDQGLQFLIQYYNGEERAKGNILERFSAQQFPDLHSELNLSSLELGDSALYFCASSASAGTGVQPQHFGDGTRLSIL.

Comment on this clonotype: The junction differs from germline at one of its ends, possibly a read error. This chain connects TRBV7-2 to TRBJ2-3, with 10 bases fitting TRBD2. CDR3 length: 16 amino acids. CDR1 and CDR2 (germline): SGHTA, FQGNSA. The CDR3 region is CVSSELAGTGGDTQYF. DNA of the CDR3: TGTGTCAGCAGCGAACTAGCGGGGACGGGTGGAGATACGCAGTATTTT.

The table lists this clonotype with a few counts. The CDR3: CSASEEVGASTDTQYF. The CDR3 DNA reads as TGCAGTGCTAGTGAGGAGGTGGGAGCTAGCACAGATACGCAGTATTTT. The gene calls are TRBV20-1 and TRBJ2-3; a weak D match, TRBD2 (5 bases). The CDR3 runs to 16 residues. V was pared by 3 bases and J by 0 bases, with 16 bases between. Looked up from germline, CDR1 is DFQATT and CDR2 is SNEGSKA (reference sequence).

CDR3 in amino acids: CASTTSGRISDTQYF. CDR3 sequence (DNA): TGTGCCAGCACCACTAGCGGGAGGATATCAGATACGCAGTATTTT. The V and J genes are TRBV6-2 or TRBV6-3 and TRBJ2-3; 12 positions agree with TRBD2. From germline, CDR1 is MNHEY and CDR2 SVGEGT. With 7 bases clipped from V and 4 bases from J, the junction kept 6 bases outside the gene matches. The CDR3 loop spans 15 amino acids.

This clonotype was observed many times. The chain carries TRBV6-6 and TRBJ2-7; D is tentatively TRBD1 or TRBD2 (7 bases each). There are 15 residues in the CDR3. Trimming stripped 5 bases from V and 2 bases from J, with 16 bases between. Germline V gene data show CDR1 as MNHNY and CDR2 as SVGAGI (reference sequence). Written as DNA, the CDR3 is TGTGCCAGCAGTAGGAGCGGGGACAGACCCTACGAGCAGTACTTC. Translated, it gives CASSRSGDRPYEQYF.

The rearrangement joins TRBV29-1 to TRBJ1-1, with D hard to call. Deletions cut 6 bases from V and 5 bases from J, with 13 bases between. Germline V CDR1 and CDR2: SQVTM, ANQGSEA. This CDR3 has 12 residues. As DNA, the CDR3 is TGCAGCGTCGCGAACCGAGGAACTGAAGCTTTCTTT. Protein product: CSVANRGTEAFF.

This clonotype was observed a few times. The CDR3 bases are TGCAGTGCTTCTCCGGGACAGGGGTACCAGCCCCAGCATTTT. Protein product: CSASPGQGYQPQHF. The chain combines TRBV20-1 with TRBJ1-5; 10 bases line up with TRBD1. V lost 5 bases to trimming and J lost 7 bases; unmatched junction nucleotides: 8. CDR1 DFQATT and CDR2 SNEGSKA come from the germline V gene (reference sequence). The CDR3 is 14 residues long.

The chain employs TRBV28 and TRBJ1-5; no reliable D call. The length of the CDR3 is 16 residues. Trimming pared 3 bases from V and 0 bases from J, leaving 12 bases between. Looked up from germline, CDR1 is MDHEN and CDR2 is SYDVKM. The CDR3 DNA reads as TGTGCCAGCAGTTTGCCCCTAGAGTATAGCAATCAGCCCCAGCATTTT. Its translation: CASSLPLEYSNQPQHF.

V is TRBV5-1 and J is TRBJ2-7; either TRBD1 or TRBD2 may fit D (5 bases each). V was trimmed by 0 bases and J by 2 bases, leaving 12 bases between them. The V gene's germline CDR1 is SGHRS and CDR2 YFSETQ. CDR3 length equals 15 residues. CDR3: CASSLGGIIPYEQYF. CDR3 DNA sequence: TGCGCCAGCAGCTTGGGGGGGATAATTCCCTACGAGCAGTACTTC.

The rearrangement joins TRBV12-3 or TRBV12-4 to TRBJ1-1; maybe TRBD1 (6 bases). The CDR3 covers 15 residues. Trimming pared 4 bases from V and 1 base from J, leaving 13 bases between. The CDR3 loop is CASSSGGLGNTEAFF. The DNA for the CDR3 is TGTGCCAGCAGTTCCGGGGGGCTTGGGAACACTGAAGCTTTCTTT.

This clonotype was seen a few times. V is TRBV7-9 and J is TRBJ1-2; tentative D call: TRBD1 (5 bases). Between the trimmed V and J ends, which lost 0 bases and 7 bases, there was a span of 12 bases. In germline, CDR1 is SEHNR, CDR2 FQNEAQ (reference sequence). The CDR3 extends over 14 amino acids. For the CDR3, the DNA is TGTGCCAGCAGCTTAGCGGGGGACCTGGGTGGCTACACCTTC. Its translation is CASSLAGDLGGYTF. Variable domain in full (rest from reference TRBV7-9 and TRBJ1-2): DTGVSQNPRHKITKRGQNVTFRCDPISEHNRLYWYRQTLGQGPEFLTYFQNEAQLEKSRLLSDRFSAERPKGSFSTLEIQRTEQGDSAMYLCASSLAGDLGGYTFGSGTRLTVV.

The rearrangement uses TRBV3-1 and TRBJ2-1, with TRBD2 identical over 7 bases. The CDR3 sequence is 15 residues long. Germline loops: CDR1 LGHDT, CDR2 YNNKEL (reference sequence). V was clipped by 1 base and J by 3 bases; unmatched bases: 3. Written as DNA, the CDR3 is TGTGCCAGCAGCCAAGGGACTAGTGACTACAATGAGCAGTTCTTC. Amino acids: CASSQGTSDYNEQFF.

Only a few counts were recorded for this clonotype. J is TRBJ2-1 and V is TRBV9; 7 bases align to TRBD2. V was clipped by 0 bases and J by 1 base; unmatched bases: 1. This CDR3 is 15 amino acids long. Germline loops: CDR1 SGDLS, CDR2 YYNGEE. The CDR3 DNA reads TGTGCCAGCAGCGTAGGCGGGAGATCCTACAATGAGCAGTTCTTC. Translation: CASSVGGRSYNEQFF.

This chain connects TRBV20-1 to TRBJ1-1; no reliable D call. V lost 3 bases and J 0 bases, leaving 11 bases between the germline ends. The germline gives CDR1 DFQATT, CDR2 SNEGSKA (reference sequence). The CDR3 covers 14 residues. Here the CDR3 DNA reads TGCAGTGCTAGGAAGGGAGGAATGAACACTGAAGCTTTCTTT. Amino acid sequence: CSARKGGMNTEAFF.

CDR3 coding DNA: TGCAGCGCCGGGACAGGTTATGAAAAACTGTTTTTT. This sequence encodes CSAGTGYEKLFF. The V call is TRBV29-1, the J call TRBJ1-4, with 8 bases lining up with TRBD1. CDR1 and CDR2 (germline): SQVTM, ANQGSEA. J was trimmed by 6 bases and V by 7 bases; bases with no gene match: 4. The CDR3 has 12 residues. Filled out from reference TRBV29-1 and TRBJ1-4, the complete variable domain reads SAVISQKPSRDICQRGTSLTIQCQVDSQVTMMFWYRQQPGQSLTLIATANQGSEATYESGFVIDKFPISRPNLTFSTLTVSNMSPEDSSIYLCSAGTGYEKLFFGSGTQLSVL.

The CDR3 region is CSVDPRGTDTQYF. The CDR3 DNA reads as TGCAGCGTTGATCCAAGGGGTACAGATACGCAGTATTTT. The genes are TRBV29-1 and TRBJ2-3; D is possibly TRBD1 (5 bases). The ends were cut back, 3 bases at V and 3 bases at J, with 10 bases in the middle. This CDR3 has 13 residues. Germline CDR1 and CDR2: SQVTM and ANQGSEA.

On this clonotype itself: The junction does not match germline at one end; this may be a read error. The chain recombines TRBV3-1 with TRBJ2-3; no definite D call. Germline lookup yields CDR1 LGHDT and CDR2 YNNKEL (reference sequence). The CDR3 runs 15 residues. CDR3 region: CVSSQDVGSTDTQYF. In DNA, the CDR3 is TGTGTCAGCAGCCAAGATGTTGGTAGCACAGATACGCAGTATTTT.

This clonotype was seen only a few times. The CDR3 here is CASSQRGRGSSSGANVLTF. Written as DNA, the CDR3 is TGTGCCAGCAGCCAACGCGGCAGGGGATCATCATCTGGGGCCAACGTCCTGACTTTC. The chain joins TRBV7-9 to TRBJ2-6; D perhaps matches TRBD1 (6 bases). Germline CDR1 SEHNR, CDR2 FQNEAQ (reference sequence). V gave up 5 bases and J gave up 1 base, with 21 bases separating them. The CDR3 is 19 amino acids.

The chain combines TRBV12-3 or TRBV12-4 with TRBJ2-4; D is perhaps TRBD1 (5 bases). V lost 6 bases, J lost 4 bases, and 13 bases lay in between. This CDR3 region has 14 residues. This CDR3 reads CASRATGEKNIQYF. CDR3 coding DNA: TGTGCCAGCAGAGCCACAGGAGAAAAAAACATTCAGTACTTC.

In its sample, this clonotype was seen a few times. The chain recombines TRBV4-3 with TRBJ2-3; D possibly corresponds to TRBD1 (6 bases). V gave up 5 bases and J gave up 1 base, with 13 bases separating them. From germline, CDR1 is LGHNA and CDR2 YSLEER. CDR3 size: 15 residues. CDR3 DNA: TGCGCCAGCAGCACACAGGGTGTCGGCACAGATACGCAGTATTTT. Protein product: CASSTQGVGTDTQYF.

The rearrangement joins TRBV29-1 to TRBJ2-3; 10 bases are a match to TRBD1. The germline V gene encodes CDR1 SQVTM and CDR2 ANQGSEA. CDR3 length: 14 residues. Germline trimming cut 7 bases from V and 2 bases from J; bases unmatched to any gene: 6. The CDR3 here is CSAGQGVITDTQYF. In DNA form, the CDR3 reads TGCAGCGCTGGACAGGGGGTAATCACAGATACGCAGTATTTT.

The CDR3 spells CASSAGTSVHTQYF. The CDR3 region has the DNA TGTGCCAGCAGCGCGGGGACTAGCGTACATACGCAGTATTTT. The V gene is TRBV7-9, the J gene TRBJ2-3, with TRBD2 matching 10 bases. CDR1 and CDR2 from the germline V gene are SEHNR and FQNEAQ (reference sequence). V lost 5 bases, J lost 7 bases, and 6 bases stayed unmatched. The CDR3 runs 14 residues. The variable domain in full, with the rest retrieved from reference TRBV7-9 and TRBJ2-3, is DTGVSQNPRHKITKRGQNVTFRCDPISEHNRLYWYRQTLGQGPEFLTYFQNEAQLEKSRLLSDRFSAERPKGSFSTLEIQRTEQGDSAMYLCASSAGTSVHTQYFGPGTRLTVL.